A single sample gave rise to the 15 T cell receptor beta chains below, sequenced in a study of T cell responses to AZD1222 COVID-19 vaccine. The table came from immunoSEQ multiplex PCR; TCRdb's copy has only in-frame clones and leaves some out. This repertoire shows 72,000 or so clones, 89% found once; its top ten account for 28%. The sample was peripheral blood, taken 28 days after the second AZD1222 dose. The receptors stem from an adult who received the AZD1222 COVID-19 vaccine.

Only a few counts were recorded for this clone. This chain links TRBV5-4 with TRBJ2-2; D is possibly TRBD1 (7 bases). Germline V gives CDR1 SGHNT, CDR2 YYREEE (reference sequence). V was pared by 1 base and J by 7 bases, with 20 bases between. The CDR3 extends over 17 amino acids. CDR3 in amino acids: CASSLFSRRGPGGELFF. The CDR3 bases are TGTGCCAGCAGCTTGTTTTCGAGGAGGGGGCCTGGCGGGGAGCTGTTTTTT.

This chain links TRBV7-6 with TRBJ2-7, with 11 positions matching TRBD2. CDR1 is SGHVS, CDR2 FNYEAQ, per germline. V was pared by 4 bases and J by 0 bases, with 11 bases of the junction left unmatched. The CDR3 has 18 amino acids. The CDR3 bases are TGTGCCAGCAGCTCTCCTGGCCCCACTAGCGGGAGCTCCTACGAGCAGTACTTC. As protein: CASSSPGPTSGSSYEQYF.

The chain joins TRBV18 to TRBJ2-7; D is perhaps TRBD1 (7 bases). Trimming stripped 0 bases from V and 4 bases from J, with 16 bases between. CDR3 length: 16 residues. The germline V gene encodes CDR1 KGHSH and CDR2 LQKENI. The DNA of the CDR3 is TGTGCCAGCTCACCACCGTCAGGGGGGATTCAGTACGAGCAGTACTTC. Translating it yields CASSPPSGGIQYEQYF.

The chain has TRBV11-2 and TRBJ1-1; 9 bases agree with TRBD1. Trimming removed 5 bases from V and 5 bases from J; junction bases left unmatched: 9. This CDR3 region has 15 residues. Germline CDR1 and CDR2: SGHAT and FQNNGV. The CDR3 protein is CASSDSDRGGTEAFF. The CDR3 coding sequence is TGTGCCAGCAGCGACTCGGACAGGGGAGGTACTGAAGCTTTCTTT.

The rearrangement joins TRBV19 to TRBJ2-1; tentative D call: TRBD2 (7 bases). This CDR3 is built from 15 residues. Per the germline V gene, CDR1 is LNHDA and CDR2 is SQIVND (reference sequence). V lost 3 bases and J lost 5, with 14 bases in between. This CDR3 reads CASSMGGGMHNEQFF. DNA for the CDR3: TGTGCCAGTAGTATGGGAGGGGGTATGCACAATGAGCAGTTCTTC.

The chain combines TRBV6-6 with TRBJ2-3; 7 bases map to TRBD1. Germline V lookup: CDR1 MNHNY, CDR2 SVGAGI (reference sequence). The CDR3 contains 14 residues. J was trimmed by 4 bases and V by 5 bases; bases with no gene match: 6. In DNA, the CDR3 is TGTGCCAGCAGTAGTGACAGGGCACCAGATACGCAGTATTTT. Translated: CASSSDRAPDTQYF.

This chain uses TRBV7-9 with TRBJ1-1, with D tentatively TRBD1 (6 bases). The CDR3 consists of 18 residues. Germline V gene data show CDR1 as SEHNR and CDR2 as FQNEAQ (reference sequence). Trimming stripped 3 bases from V and 0 bases from J, with 20 bases between. The CDR3 coding sequence is TGTGCCAGCAGCTTCCGCGCCAGACTACAGGGAGTGAACACTGAAGCTTTCTTT. The encoded protein is CASSFRARLQGVNTEAFF.

V gene TRBV11-1 combines with J gene TRBJ2-3; D not certain. The CDR3 is 15 residues long. With 4 bases removed from V and 0 bases from J, the gap between germline ends came to 11 bases. CDR1 and CDR2 (germline): SGHAT, FQDESV (reference sequence). Here the CDR3 DNA reads TGTGCCAGCAGCTCGGACGGCACTAGCACAGATACGCAGTATTTT. The encoded protein is CASSSDGTSTDTQYF.

The genes are TRBV7-9 and TRBJ1-1, with D perhaps matching TRBD1 (6 bases). Trimming stripped 2 bases from V and 0 bases from J, with 19 bases between. Germline V lookup: CDR1 SEHNR, CDR2 FQNEAQ (reference sequence). This CDR3 has 18 residues. CDR3 residues: CASSLQGRQAYMNTEAFF. The CDR3 DNA reads as TGTGCCAGCAGCTTACAGGGAAGACAGGCCTACATGAACACTGAAGCTTTCTTT.

The chain recombines TRBV18 with TRBJ2-2; 12 positions agree with TRBD2. CDR3 size: 17 residues. Germline assignment: CDR1 KGHSH and CDR2 LQKENI. The V segment lost 4 bases and the J segment 5 bases; nucleotides outside the gene matches: 8. CDR3 region: CASSQTSLAGGTGELFF. The DNA of the CDR3 is TGTGCCAGCTCACAAACATCACTAGCGGGAGGTACCGGGGAGCTGTTTTTT.

The rearrangement links TRBV19 to TRBJ1-5; D call uncertain. Germline lookup yields CDR1 LNHDA and CDR2 SQIVND (reference sequence). The CDR3 runs 14 residues. Trimming removed 6 bases at V and 0 bases at J, with 9 bases between. The CDR3 region has the DNA TGTGCCAGTAGAAAGGTCTATAGCAATCAGCCCCAGCATTTT. It specifies CASRKVYSNQPQHF.

CDR3 protein: CASSSRGGKYNEQFF. Written as DNA, the CDR3 is TGTGCCAGCAGCTCCAGGGGGGGGAAATACAATGAGCAGTTCTTC. J is TRBJ2-1 and V is TRBV13; D tentatively reads TRBD1 or TRBD2 (7 bases each). The CDR3 sequence is 15 residues long. CDR1 and CDR2 from the germline V gene are PRHDT and FYEKMQ (reference sequence). Between the trimmed V and J ends, which lost 4 bases and 4 bases, there was a span of 14 bases.

This rearrangement joins TRBV7-3 to TRBJ1-3, with TRBD1 as a possible D gene (6 bases). Trimming stripped 5 bases from V and 2 bases from J, with 25 bases between. Germline CDR1 reads SGHTA; CDR2 reads FQGTGA. The CDR3 is 19 residues long. DNA for the CDR3: TGTGCCAGCAGCACGACCAGAAACAAAGGGACACTCACTGGAAACACCATATATTTT. It specifies CASSTTRNKGTLTGNTIYF.

V gene TRBV5-8 combines with J gene TRBJ2-7, with no clear D. The germline CDR1 and CDR2 sequences are SGHTS and YDEGEE. The germline V and J ends were trimmed by 0 bases and 6 bases, with 16 bases remaining between them. This CDR3 is 15 amino acids long. CDR3 residues: CASSLAAPSPSEQYF. DNA of the CDR3: TGTGCCAGCAGCTTGGCCGCTCCTTCTCCCTCCGAGCAGTACTTC.

The CDR3 nucleotides read TGTGCCAGCAGCTTAGATCTAGATCCCGGGGAGACCCAGTACTTC. Its protein is CASSLDLDPGETQYF. V and J are TRBV11-2 and TRBJ2-5; D uncertain. The CDR3 totals 15 residues. Trimming removed 0 bases at V and 5 bases at J, with 13 bases between. Germline V gene sequence: CDR1 SGHAT, CDR2 FQNNGV.